A single sample is the source of the 5 T cell receptor beta chains below, sequenced in a study. In TCRdb, the 5' RACE reads were re-called with MiXCR into one record per CDR3 protein. The repertoire holds 50,000 to 65,000 distinct CDR3 sequences, with roughly 28% as singletons. Material: tumor-infiltrating memory CD4+ T cells sorted from the breast tumor. Noted subset: memory CD4+ T cells, CD4+CD45RO+CD25-. These receptors originate from a female donor with breast cancer.

A few counts support this clonotype. The chain combines TRBV5-6 with TRBJ1-5; the D gene is possibly TRBD1 (5 bases). V was pared by 2 bases and J by 5 bases, with 8 bases between. The CDR3 runs to 13 residues. Germline V gives CDR1 SGHDT, CDR2 YYEEEE. In DNA, the CDR3 is TGTGCCAGCAGCTTATGGGGGTATCAGCCCCAGCATTTT. This encodes CASSLWGYQPQHF.

This clonotype was counted between two and nine times. The chain links TRBV5-1 to TRBJ2-3; D gene unclear. CDR3 length: 14 residues. Trimming left V 3 bases short and J 0 bases short, with 8 bases between. Germline values: CDR1 SGHRS, CDR2 YFSETQ. This CDR3 is CASSSEPSTDTQYF. CDR3 nucleotide sequence: TGCGCCAGCAGCTCCGAACCCAGCACAGATACGCAGTATTTT.

CDR3 loop: CTPVSGIRLDTQYF. In DNA, the CDR3 is TGCACTCCCGTTAGCGGGATTCGTTTGGATACGCAGTATTTT. The chain links TRBV20-1 to TRBJ2-3, with TRBD2 identical over 8 bases. The CDR3 is made up of 14 amino acids. The V gene's germline CDR1 is DFQATT and CDR2 SNEGSKA (reference sequence).

This clonotype was picked up a small number of times. The V call is TRBV20-1, the J call TRBJ1-1, with D hard to call. The CDR3 has 14 residues. Looked up from germline, CDR1 is DFQATT and CDR2 is SNEGSKA (reference sequence). The V gene lost 0 bases and the J gene lost 6 bases, with 14 bases spanning the gap. CDR3 sequence: CSARDPSAGPEAFF. CDR3 in DNA: TGCAGTGCTAGAGATCCATCGGCGGGCCCTGAAGCTTTCTTT.

This clonotype was detected a few times. V is TRBV4-1 and J is TRBJ2-3; D gene unclear. The ends were cut back, 4 bases at V and 6 bases at J, with 8 bases in the middle. Germline loops: CDR1 MGHRA, CDR2 YSYEKL. This CDR3 has 12 residues. This chain's CDR3 is CASSPTQDTQYF. The CDR3 coding sequence is TGCGCCAGCAGCCCCACACAGGATACGCAGTATTTT.